A selection of T cell receptor beta chains follows, all from one sample in a study of sequential checkpoint blockade in melanoma. Repertoires were generated with immunoSEQ multiplex PCR, while TCRdb's copy carries only in-frame clones and drops some. The repertoire holds 2,500 to 3,500 clones, approximately 17% seen once, with 21% in the top ten. The sequencing here drew on tumor tissue (inferred from file names), taken from a patient given nivolumab and ipilimumab in sequence. The receptors stem from a human donor with melanoma. Each CDR3 is given with its conserved first and last residue. The D gene is left open where the match is weak. Clone size appears in some rows only: once, few, many, or a class for an expanded clone.

NA | NA | TRBJ1-5 | TRBV6-8 | 15 | CASSPGHLSNQPQHF
NA | NA | TRBJ1-2 | TRBV5-1 | 15 | CASSFTGQENYGYTF
NA | NA | TRBJ2-2 | TRBV28 | 16 | CASSVGVAGAAGELFF
NA | TRBD1 | TRBJ1-5 | TRBV10-2 | 16 | CASSEYDTGGNQPQHF
NA | TRBD1 | TRBJ1-4 | TRBV19 | 13 | CASSGTVNEKLFF
many | TRBD2 | TRBJ2-5 | TRBV11-3 | 16 | CASSLGASGRQETQYF
NA | TRBD1 | TRBJ2-1 | TRBV19 | 16 | CASSKTGTGNLNEQFF
few | TRBD1 | TRBJ2-1 | TRBV30 | 17 | CAWSVGTGFSSYNEQFF
few | NA | TRBJ2-1 | TRBV28 | 15 | CASSLQSGSFNEQFF
medium-sized | NA | TRBJ2-2 | TRBV28 | 13 | CASSLWTTGELFF
medium-sized | NA | TRBJ1-2 | TRBV6-8 | 13 | CAISGTSPYGYTF
few | NA | TRBJ2-3 | TRBV5-1 | 14 | CASSLAPSTDTQYF
many | TRBD2 | TRBJ2-7 | TRBV11-3 | 15 | CASSFSGGPSYEQYF
NA | NA | TRBJ2-5 | TRBV6-8 | 17 | CASSFRPPGQPQETQYF
few | TRBD2 | TRBJ2-1 | TRBV19 | 16 | CASRTTSGGAPNEQFF
NA | NA | TRBJ2-7 | TRBV30 | 13 | CAWSDGTDYEQYF
NA | TRBD1 | TRBJ1-6 | TRBV29-1 | 13 | CSARLGTATPLHF
NA | TRBD1 | TRBJ1-1 | TRBV6-8 | 15 | CASSRRTGGSTEAFF
few | NA | TRBJ2-7 | TRBV25-1 | 14 | CASAPGTLSYEQYF
large | TRBD1 | TRBJ2-4 | TRBV19 | 13 | CASSSDRVDIQYF
many | NA | TRBJ1-1 | TRBV11-3 | 14 | CASSLGNRGSEAFF
NA | NA | TRBJ2-7 | TRBV30 | 13 | CAWRDYDSYEQYF
medium-sized | TRBD1 | TRBJ2-5 | TRBV11-3 | 14 | CASRGTGGEETQYF
NA | TRBD1 | TRBJ2-2 | TRBV19 | 15 | CASSLQGAHTGELFF
medium-sized | TRBD2 | TRBJ2-1 | TRBV16 | 16 | CASSGPSGSSYNEQFF
NA | TRBD2 | TRBJ2-3 | TRBV5-1 | 16 | CASSRGLALRTDTQYF
NA | NA | TRBJ1-2 | TRBV6-8 | 13 | CALKSQGNYGYTF
few | NA | TRBJ1-6 | TRBV23-1 | 13 | CASSRRENSPLHF
few | NA | TRBJ1-3 | TRBV6-8 | 15 | CASSYRTSSGNTIYF
many | NA | TRBJ1-5 | TRBV11-3 | 15 | CASSLGVGYNQPQHF
few | NA | TRBJ1-1 | TRBV11-3 | 16 | CASSQGIGKEGLKAFF
many | TRBD1 | TRBJ1-2 | TRBV6-8 | 15 | CASSPRDRGSYGYTF
NA | TRBD1 | TRBJ2-2 | TRBV29-1 | 13 | CSVGQGNTGELFF
NA | NA | TRBJ2-1 | TRBV29-1 | 17 | CSALDPLWGSSYNEQFF
medium-sized | TRBD1 | TRBJ2-1 | TRBV9 | 15 | CASSVETGGYNEQFF
few | TRBD1 | TRBJ1-5 | TRBV11-3 | 14 | CASSIGQGGQPQHF
medium-sized | TRBD1 | TRBJ1-2 | TRBV9 | 14 | CASSATGGKSGYTF
once | TRBD1 | TRBJ1-3 | TRBV29-1 | 13 | CSVARTGGNTIYF
NA | TRBD2 | TRBJ2-7 | TRBV18 | 14 | CASSLKRERYEQYF